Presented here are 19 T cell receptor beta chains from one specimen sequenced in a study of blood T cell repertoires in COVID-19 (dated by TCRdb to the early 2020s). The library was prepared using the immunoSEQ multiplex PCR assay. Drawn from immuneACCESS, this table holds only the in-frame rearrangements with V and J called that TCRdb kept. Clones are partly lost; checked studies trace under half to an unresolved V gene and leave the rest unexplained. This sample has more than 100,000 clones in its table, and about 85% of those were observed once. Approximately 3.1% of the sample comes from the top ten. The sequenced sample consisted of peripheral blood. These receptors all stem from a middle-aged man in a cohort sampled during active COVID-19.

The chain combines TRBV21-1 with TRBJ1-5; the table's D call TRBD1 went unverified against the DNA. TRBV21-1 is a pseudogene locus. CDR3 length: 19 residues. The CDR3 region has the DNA TGTGCCAGCAGCTCTCGGGACACTATATGGATAAATAGCAATCAGCCCCAGCATTTT. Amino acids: CASSSRDTIWINSNQPQHF.

Written as DNA, the CDR3 is TGTGCCACCGAACAGGGAAATGAGCAGTTCTTC. As protein: CATEQGNEQFF. The V gene is TRBV24-1, the J gene TRBJ2-1; possible D gene TRBD1, 6 bases. Trimming took off 9 bases at V and 7 bases at J, with 9 bases between the two ends. Germline lookup yields CDR1 KGHDR and CDR2 SFDVKD. The CDR3 covers 11 residues.

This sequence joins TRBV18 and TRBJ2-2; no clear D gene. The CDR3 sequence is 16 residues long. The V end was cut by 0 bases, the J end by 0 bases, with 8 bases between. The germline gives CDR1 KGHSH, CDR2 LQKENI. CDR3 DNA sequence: TGTGCCAGCTCACCACCCCCCCCCGCGAACACCGGGGAGCTGTTTTTT. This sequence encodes CASSPPPPANTGELFF.

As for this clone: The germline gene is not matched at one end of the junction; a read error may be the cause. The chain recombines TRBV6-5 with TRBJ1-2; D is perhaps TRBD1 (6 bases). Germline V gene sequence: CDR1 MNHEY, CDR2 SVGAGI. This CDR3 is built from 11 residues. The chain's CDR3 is CASRKQGLDIF. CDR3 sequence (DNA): TGTGCCAGCAGAAAACAGGGCCTGGATATCTTC.

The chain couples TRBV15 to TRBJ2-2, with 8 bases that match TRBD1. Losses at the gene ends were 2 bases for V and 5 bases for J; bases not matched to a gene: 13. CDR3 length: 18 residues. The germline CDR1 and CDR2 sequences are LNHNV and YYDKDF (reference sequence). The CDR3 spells CATSRTGGLGFGTGELFF. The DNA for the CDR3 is TGTGCCACCAGCAGAACAGGGGGGCTGGGCTTTGGAACCGGGGAGCTGTTTTTT. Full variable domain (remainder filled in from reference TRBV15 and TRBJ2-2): DAMVIQNPRYQVTQFGKPVTLSCSQTLNHNVMYWYQQKSSQAPKLLFHYYDKDFNNEADTPDNFQSRRPNTSFCFLDIRSPGLGDTAMYLCATSRTGGLGFGTGELFFGEGSRLTVL.

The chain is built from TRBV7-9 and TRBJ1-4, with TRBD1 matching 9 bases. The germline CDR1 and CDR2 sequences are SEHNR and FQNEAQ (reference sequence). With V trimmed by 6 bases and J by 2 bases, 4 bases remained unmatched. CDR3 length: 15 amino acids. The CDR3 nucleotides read TGTGCCAGCAGGCGACAGGGGGGGACTAATGAAAAACTGTTTTTT. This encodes CASRRQGGTNEKLFF.

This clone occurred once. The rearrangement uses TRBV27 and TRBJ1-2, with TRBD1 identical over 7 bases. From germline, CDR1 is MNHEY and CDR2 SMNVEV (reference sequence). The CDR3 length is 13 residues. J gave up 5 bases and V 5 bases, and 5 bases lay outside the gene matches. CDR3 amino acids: CASSRTGNYGYTF. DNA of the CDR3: TGTGCCAGCAGTCGGACAGGCAATTATGGCTACACCTTC.

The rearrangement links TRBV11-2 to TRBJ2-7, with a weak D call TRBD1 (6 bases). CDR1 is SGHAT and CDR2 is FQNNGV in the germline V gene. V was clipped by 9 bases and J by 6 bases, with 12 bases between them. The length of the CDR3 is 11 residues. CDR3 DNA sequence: TGTGCCAGTAGGGGGTATGGCGAGCAGTACTTC. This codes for CASRGYGEQYF.

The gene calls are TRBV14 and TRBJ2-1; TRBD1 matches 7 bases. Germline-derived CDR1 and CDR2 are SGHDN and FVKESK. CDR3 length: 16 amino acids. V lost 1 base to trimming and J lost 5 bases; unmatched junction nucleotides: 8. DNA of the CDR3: TGTGCCAGCAGCCAAGTAGGGACAGCTGTACACAATGAGCAGTTCTTC. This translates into CASSQVGTAVHNEQFF.

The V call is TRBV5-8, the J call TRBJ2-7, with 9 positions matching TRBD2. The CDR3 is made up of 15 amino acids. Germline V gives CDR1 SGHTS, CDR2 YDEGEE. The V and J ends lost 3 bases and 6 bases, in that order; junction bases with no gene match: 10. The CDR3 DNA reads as TGTGCCAGCAGCTCACAACCGGGACTAGCAAGCGAGCAGTACTTC. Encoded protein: CASSSQPGLASEQYF.

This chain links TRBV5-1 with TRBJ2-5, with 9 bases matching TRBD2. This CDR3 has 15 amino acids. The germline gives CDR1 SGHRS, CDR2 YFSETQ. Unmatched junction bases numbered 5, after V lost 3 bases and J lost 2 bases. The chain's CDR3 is CASSYGLALQETQYF. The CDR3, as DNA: TGCGCCAGCAGCTACGGACTAGCGTTACAAGAGACCCAGTACTTC.

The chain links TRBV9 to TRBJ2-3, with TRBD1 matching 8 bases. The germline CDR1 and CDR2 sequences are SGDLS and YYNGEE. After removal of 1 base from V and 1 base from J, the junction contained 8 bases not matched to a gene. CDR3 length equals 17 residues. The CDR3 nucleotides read TGTGCCAGCAGCGTATTTGGACAGGGAGGTGGCACAGATACGCAGTATTTT. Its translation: CASSVFGQGGGTDTQYF.

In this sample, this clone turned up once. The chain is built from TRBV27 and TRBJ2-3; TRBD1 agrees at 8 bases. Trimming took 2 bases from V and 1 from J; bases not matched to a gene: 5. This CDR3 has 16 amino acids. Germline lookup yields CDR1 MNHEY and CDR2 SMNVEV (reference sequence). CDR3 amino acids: CASSLAGTGRTDTQYF. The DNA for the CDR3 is TGTGCCAGCAGTTTAGCCGGGACAGGACGCACAGATACGCAGTATTTT.

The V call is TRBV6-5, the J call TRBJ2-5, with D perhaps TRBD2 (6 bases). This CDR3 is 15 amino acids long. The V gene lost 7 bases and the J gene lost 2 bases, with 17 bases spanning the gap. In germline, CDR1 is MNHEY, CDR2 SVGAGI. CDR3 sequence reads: CASKGLGAQQETQYF. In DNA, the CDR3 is TGTGCCAGCAAGGGACTCGGAGCTCAACAAGAGACCCAGTACTTC.

The CDR3 protein is CASSQAQAGVTASYNEQFF. The CDR3, as DNA: TGTGCCAGCAGCCAAGCTCAGGCGGGGGTAACTGCCTCCTACAATGAGCAGTTCTTC. The rearrangement uses TRBV3-1 (or the pseudogene TRBV3-2) and TRBJ2-1; 7 bases agree with TRBD2. This CDR3 spans 19 amino acids. CDR1 is LGHDT and CDR2 is YNNKEL in the germline V gene (reference sequence). V dropped 1 base and J dropped 0; count of bases not matched to a gene: 12.

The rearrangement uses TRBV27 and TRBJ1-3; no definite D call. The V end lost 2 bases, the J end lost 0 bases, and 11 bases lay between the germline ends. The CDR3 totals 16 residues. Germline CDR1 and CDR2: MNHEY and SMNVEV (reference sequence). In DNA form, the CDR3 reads TGTGCCAGCAGTTTAAGTCTCCCTAACTCTGGAAACACCATATATTTT. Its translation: CASSLSLPNSGNTIYF.

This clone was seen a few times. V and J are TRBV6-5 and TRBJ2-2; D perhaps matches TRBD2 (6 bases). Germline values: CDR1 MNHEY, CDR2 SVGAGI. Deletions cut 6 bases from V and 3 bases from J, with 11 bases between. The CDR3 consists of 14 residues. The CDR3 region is CASRRPGDTGELFF. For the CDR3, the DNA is TGTGCCAGCAGACGCCCGGGGGACACCGGGGAGCTGTTTTTT.

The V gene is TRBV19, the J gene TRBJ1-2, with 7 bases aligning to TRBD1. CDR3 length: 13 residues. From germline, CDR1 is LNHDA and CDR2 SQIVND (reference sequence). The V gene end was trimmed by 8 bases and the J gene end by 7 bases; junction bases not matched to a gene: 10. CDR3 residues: CASRHRGESGYTF. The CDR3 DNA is TGTGCCAGTCGCCACAGGGGAGAGAGTGGCTACACCTTC.

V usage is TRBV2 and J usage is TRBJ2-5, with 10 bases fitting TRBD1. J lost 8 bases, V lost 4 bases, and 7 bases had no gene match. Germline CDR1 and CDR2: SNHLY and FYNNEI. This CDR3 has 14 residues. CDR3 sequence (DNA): TGTGCCAGCAGTGGGGAAGGACAGGGGGATACCCAGTACTTC. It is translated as CASSGEGQGDTQYF.